The following is a TCR beta chain sequence with its context. Its specificity is not known. Sequencing used immunoSEQ multiplex PCR; TCRdb keeps in-frame clones, though not all of them. The sample lists about 16,000 clones; 76% were seen once. This CDR3 comprises 14 residues. CDR1 and CDR2 from the germline V gene are SGHVS and FQNEAQ. V lost 3 bases and J lost 3, with 11 bases in between. These data are taken from a study of vaccination effects on CD4 cells after COVID-19. Expansion of antigen-specific CD4+ T cells with viral peptide pools was carried out by the ViraFEST assay before sequencing. At the end of over 8 days of culture, CD4+ T cells were isolated. Of the BNT162b2 and mRNA-1273 vaccines, participants received two doses of one or the other.

This receptor was identified in a human donor who received a COVID-19 vaccine. The material sequenced was CD4+ T cells from PBMCs cultured with HCoV-NL63 spike peptides, taken after COVID-19 vaccination. The J gene is TRBJ1-1, the V gene TRBV7-8; tentative D call: TRBD1 (6 bases). The CDR3 coding sequence is TGTGCCAGCAGCTTCGGGGGCATCTACACTGAAGCTTTCTTT. This gives the protein CASSFGGIYTEAFF.